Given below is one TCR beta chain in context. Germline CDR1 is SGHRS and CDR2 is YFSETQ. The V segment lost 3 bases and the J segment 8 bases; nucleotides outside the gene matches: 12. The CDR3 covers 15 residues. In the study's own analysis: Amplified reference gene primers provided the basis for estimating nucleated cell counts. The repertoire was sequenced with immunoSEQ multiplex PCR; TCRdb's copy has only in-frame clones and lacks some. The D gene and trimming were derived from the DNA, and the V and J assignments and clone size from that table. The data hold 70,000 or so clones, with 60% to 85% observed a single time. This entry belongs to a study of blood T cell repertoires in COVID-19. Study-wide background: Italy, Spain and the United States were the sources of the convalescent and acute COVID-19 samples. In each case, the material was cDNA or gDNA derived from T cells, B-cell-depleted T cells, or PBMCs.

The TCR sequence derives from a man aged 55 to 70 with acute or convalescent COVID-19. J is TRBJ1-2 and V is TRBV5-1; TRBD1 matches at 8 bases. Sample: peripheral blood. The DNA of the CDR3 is TGCGCCAGCAGCTGGGGTATTCCAGGGGGCGCCGGCTACACCTTC. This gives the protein CASSWGIPGGAGYTF.